The clone carrying this TCR beta chain was seen ten or more times. The antigen is undetermined. The record originates from a study of human T cells and chemical hapten exposure. Individual cDNA molecules (in the library) carried attached unique molecular identifiers. TCRdb fed the RACE reads into MiXCR, producing one record per CDR3 protein. The data show fewer than 50,000 distinct CDR3 sequences, 7.5% to 8% seen once. Study results and caveats: While controls formed fewer of them, expanded TCRs formed significantly more large CDR3 similarity clusters. Healthy people's immune response may differ from that of the donors, who had alopecia.

Time point defined: pre-sensitization, week 0. Treatment of the sample: therapeutic diphenylcyclopropenone sensitization with weekly scalp DPC. Investigators collected blood before applying each patch test. Sequences were derived from whole blood, sampled in connection with sensitization to the hapten diphenylcyclopropenone (DPC). The receptor comes from a woman aged 50 to 60 with alopecia areata. Some clones in this sample may be carry-over from other donors' samples.

Here the CDR3 reads CATAGQGVWDTQYF. CDR3 DNA sequence: TGTGCCACCGCAGGACAGGGGGTTTGGGATACGCAGTATTTT. The V and J genes are TRBV2 and TRBJ2-3, with 10 nucleotides matching TRBD1. CDR1 and CDR2 from the germline V gene are SNHLY and FYNNEI. The CDR3 contains 14 residues. The ends lost 10 bases at V and 6 bases at J; junction bases unmatched: 10.